The 10 T cell receptor beta chains below all came from one sample that was sequenced in a study of response to subunit inactivated influenza vaccine. TCRdb reprocessed the RT-PCR reads via MiXCR and lists one record per CDR3 protein. The data contain hundreds of thousands of distinct CDR3 sequences, about 14% of them seen just once; the ten biggest clones take up approximately 7%. Material: PBMCs from blood, obtained about 14 days before vaccination. The receptors were sampled from a man aged 50 to 60 who received an inactivated influenza vaccine.

In its sample, this clonotype was seen a few times. The V and J genes are TRBV6-1 and TRBJ2-2; unclear D gene. There are 13 residues in the CDR3. Germline values: CDR1 MNHNS, CDR2 SASEGT. The V end was cut by 8 bases, the J end by 2 bases, with 9 bases between. CDR3 sequence: CASETDNTGELFF. CDR3 nucleotide sequence: TGTGCCAGCGAAACAGATAACACCGGGGAGCTGTTTTTT.

The J gene is TRBJ2-5, the V gene TRBV20-1; 12 positions agree with TRBD2. CDR3 length equals 16 residues. Germline CDR1 and CDR2: DFQATT and SNEGSKA (reference sequence). Trimming took 1 base from V and 5 from J; bases not matched to a gene: 8. The CDR3 nucleotides read TGCAGTGCTAGAGTTCCTAGCGGGAGGGCCCTGGAGACCCAGTACTTC. Translated, it gives CSARVPSGRALETQYF.

The table lists this clonotype with a few counts. J is TRBJ2-7 and V is TRBV9; perhaps TRBD2 as D (6 bases). Germline assignment: CDR1 SGDLS and CDR2 YYNGEE. V was shortened by 3 bases and J by 6 bases, with 16 bases between the two germline ends. The CDR3 extends over 14 amino acids. Written as DNA, the CDR3 is TGTGCCAGCAGCGGGGGGGACGCCGGTAGCGAGCAGTACTTC. It is translated as CASSGGDAGSEQYF.

V gene TRBV12-2 combines with J gene TRBJ2-3; the DNA was not compared with TRBD2, the D call given in the table. TRBV12-2 counts as a pseudogene. The CDR3 is 16 residues long. In DNA, the CDR3 is TGTGCAAGTCGCTTGAGACGGCCCTTCTGCACAGATACGCAGTATTTT. Translating it yields CASRLRRPFCTDTQYF.

The rearrangement joins TRBV5-1 to TRBJ1-1, with 7 bases matching TRBD1. CDR1 SGHRS and CDR2 YFSETQ come from the germline V gene. This CDR3 spans 16 amino acids. J gave up 0 bases and V 2 bases, and 7 bases lay outside the gene matches. For the CDR3, the DNA is TGCGCCAGCAGCTTAGGGGGCCAGGCCATGAACACTGAAGCTTTCTTT. Translated: CASSLGGQAMNTEAFF.

The sample holds many counts of this clonotype. The chain joins TRBV29-1 to TRBJ2-3; D ambiguous. This CDR3 comprises 13 residues. Germline CDR1 and CDR2: SQVTM and ANQGSEA. V was trimmed by 3 bases and J by 6 bases, leaving 13 bases between them. CDR3 sequence reads: CSVEVLSLDTQYF. In DNA form, the CDR3 reads TGCAGCGTTGAGGTTCTGTCTCTGGATACGCAGTATTTT.

The V gene is TRBV18, the J gene TRBJ2-6, with TRBD2 identical over 9 bases. In germline, CDR1 is KGHSH, CDR2 LQKENI. There are 16 residues in the CDR3. V lost 6 bases and J lost 1; bases outside the gene matches: 4. The CDR3 is CASSRLAGSGANVLTF. The CDR3 DNA reads TGTGCCAGCTCCCGTCTAGCGGGGTCTGGGGCCAACGTCCTGACTTTC.

The rearrangement joins TRBV4-1 to TRBJ2-3; D not resolved. V was trimmed by 1 base and J by 0 bases, leaving 11 bases between them. The CDR3 totals 16 residues. Germline V gene sequence: CDR1 MGHRA, CDR2 YSYEKL. In DNA, the CDR3 is TGCGCCAGCAGCCAAGGAGGATTCAGTAGCACAGATACGCAGTATTTT. Translation: CASSQGGFSSTDTQYF.

The rearrangement uses TRBV7-9 and TRBJ1-2; D is perhaps TRBD1 (5 bases). This CDR3 spans 15 amino acids. V lost 3 bases and J lost 2, with 13 bases in between. Germline-derived CDR1 and CDR2 are SEHNR and FQNEAQ (reference sequence). Here the CDR3 DNA reads TGTGCCAGCAGCTTTGGGGCATCACCCAACTATGGCTACACCTTC. Its translation is CASSFGASPNYGYTF. Based on the CDR3 plus reference TRBV7-9 and TRBJ1-2, the full variable domain is DTGVSQNPRHKITKRGQNVTFRCDPISEHNRLYWYRQTLGQGPEFLTYFQNEAQLEKSRLLSDRFSAERPKGSFSTLEIQRTEQGDSAMYLCASSFGASPNYGYTFGSGTRLTVV.

The CDR3 here is CASSFSGRVYNEQFF. The CDR3 DNA sequence: TGTGCCAGCAGCTTTAGCGGGAGGGTCTACAATGAGCAGTTCTTC. J is TRBJ2-1 and V is TRBV7-9; the match to TRBD2 covers 11 bases. With 3 bases clipped from V and 3 bases from J, the junction kept 1 base outside the gene matches. Germline V lookup: CDR1 SEHNR, CDR2 FQNEAQ (reference sequence). The CDR3 is 15 residues long.